The present T cell receptor beta chain was sequenced within a study of T-cell reconstitution after alpha-beta-depleted transplantation in children. Study-wide points: At day 60, the high TCRbeta diversity found in some patients originated from recipient T cells and thymic progenitors that had survived. Alpha-beta T cells present about two months after transplant were reported to originate from several hundred expanded graft clones. Newly generated T cells supplied most T-cell counts and diversity one year post-transplant.

Germline V gene sequence: CDR1 LGHDT, CDR2 YNNKEL (reference sequence). The V and J ends lost 4 bases and 9 bases, in that order; junction bases with no gene match: 10. The CDR3 consists of 16 residues. About this clonotype: The antigen remains undetermined.

Researchers prepared the TCRbeta library using unique molecular identifiers, the study reports. TCRdb recomputed calls from the PCR reads with MiXCR, one row per CDR3 protein. This table has about 220,000 distinct CDR3 sequences, roughly 15% appearing once. The TCR sequence derives from a male patient aged 2-10 years who had a stem cell transplant for acute lymphoblastic leukemia, so the T cells may come from the graft donor. This chain uses TRBV3-1 with TRBJ2-1, with TRBD2 identical over 12 bases. The starting material was PBMCs, mostly from graft donor cells, obtained 360 days after TCRalphabeta/CD19-depleted stem cell transplant. The CDR3 DNA sequence: TGTGCCAGCAGCCCCCGGGCTAGCGGGGGGGCCACTGAGCAGTTCTTC. It is translated as CASSPRASGGATEQFF.